The source of this TCR beta chain is a study of blood T cell repertoires in COVID-19. About the research overall: Samples came from the United States, Italy and Spain, spanning acute and convalescent COVID-19. Sources were T cells, B-cell-depleted T cells, or PBMCs; the material itself was cDNA or gDNA.

Germline V CDR1 and CDR2: MNHEY, SVGEGT. CDR3 size: 19 residues. The V and J ends lost 4 bases and 0 bases, in that order; junction bases with no gene match: 9. Methods used by the authors: By means of reference gene primer amplification, nucleated cell counts were estimated. Sequencing used immunoSEQ multiplex PCR; TCRdb keeps in-frame clones, though not all of them. Clone size and V and J calls were adopted from that table, with D and trimming inferred from the DNA. The sample lists 120,000 or so clones, around four fifths seen once, with 16% in the top ten. The chain carries TRBV6-2 or TRBV6-3 and TRBJ2-3; 14 bases agree with TRBD2. Sequenced: peripheral blood. The source is a man between 60 and 75 years old with active or convalescent COVID-19. The CDR3 DNA sequence: TGTGCCAGCAGTTCACGGACTAGCGGGAGGTCCTCTAGCACAGATACGCAGTATTTT. It specifies CASSSRTSGRSSSTDTQYF.